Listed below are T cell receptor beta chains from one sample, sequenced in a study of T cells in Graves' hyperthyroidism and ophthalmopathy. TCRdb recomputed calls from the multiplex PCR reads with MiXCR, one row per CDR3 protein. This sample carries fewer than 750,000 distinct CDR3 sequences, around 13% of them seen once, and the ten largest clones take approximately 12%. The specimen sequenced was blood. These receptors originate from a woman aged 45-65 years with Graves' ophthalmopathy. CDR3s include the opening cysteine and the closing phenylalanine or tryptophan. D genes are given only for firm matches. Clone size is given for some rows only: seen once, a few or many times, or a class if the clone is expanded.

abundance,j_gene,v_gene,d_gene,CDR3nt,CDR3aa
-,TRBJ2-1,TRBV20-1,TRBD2,TGCAGTGCTACTGGGACTAGCGGGTCAAACTACAATGAGCAGTTCTTC,CSATGTSGSNYNEQFF
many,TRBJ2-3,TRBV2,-,TGTGCCAGCATTAGGGGCCCGACAGATACGCAGTATTTT,CASIRGPTDTQYF
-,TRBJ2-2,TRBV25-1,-,TGTGCCAGCACCCTAAATGGGCAGGGGGACTACACCGGGGAGCTGTTTTTT,CASTLNGQGDYTGELFF
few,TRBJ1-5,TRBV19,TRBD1,TGTGCCAGTAAATCGACAGGGGGATATAGCAATCAGCCCCAGCATTTT,CASKSTGGYSNQPQHF
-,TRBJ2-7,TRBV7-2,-,-,CASSFYICSVIGGAYEQYF
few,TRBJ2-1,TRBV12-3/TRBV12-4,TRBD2,TGTGCCAGCAGTTTTTTCACGGGAGGGCTCAATGAGCAGTTCTTC,CASSFFTGGLNEQFF
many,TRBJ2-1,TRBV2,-,TGTGCCAGCAGCCCAGGGTCGGGAGTTGGGCACAATGAGCAGTTCTTC,CASSPGSGVGHNEQFF
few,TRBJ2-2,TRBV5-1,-,TGCGCCAGCAGCCTAGACTCTTTGGGCACCGGGGAGCTGTTTTTT,CASSLDSLGTGELFF
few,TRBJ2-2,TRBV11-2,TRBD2,TGTGCCAGCAGCTCCCGGACTAGCGGGAGGTGGCGGTACACCGGGGAGCTGTTTTTT,CASSSRTSGRWRYTGELFF
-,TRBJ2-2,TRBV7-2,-,TGTGCCAGCAACCTTCTCAGGAACACCGGGGAGCTGTTTTTT,CASNLLRNTGELFF
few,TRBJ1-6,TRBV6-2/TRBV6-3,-,TGTGCCAGCCGAGTGACGGGGAATTCACCCCTCCACTTT,CASRVTGNSPLHF
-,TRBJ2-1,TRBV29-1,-,TGCAGCGTTGAAGGGAGGGGCAGACCCTACAATGAGCAGTTCTTC,CSVEGRGRPYNEQFF
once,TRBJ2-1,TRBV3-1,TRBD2,TGTGCCAGCACCCGCGGGAGGGCCAACGATGAGCAGTTCTTC,CASTRGRANDEQFF
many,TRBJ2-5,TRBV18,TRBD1,TGTGCCAGCTCACCCTTGACAGGGCTGGGAGAGACCCAGTACTTC,CASSPLTGLGETQYF
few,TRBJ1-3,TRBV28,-,TGTGCCAGCAGTTTATATAACTCTGGAAACACCATATATTTT,CASSLYNSGNTIYF
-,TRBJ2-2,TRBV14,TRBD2,TGTGCCAGCAGAATGAAGAGCGGGAATACCGGGGAGCTGTTTTTT,CASRMKSGNTGELFF
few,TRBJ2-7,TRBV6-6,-,TGTGCCAGCAGTTACTCGACGCCCGGGACCTCCCCCTACGAGCAGTACTTC,CASSYSTPGTSPYEQYF
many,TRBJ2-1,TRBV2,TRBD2,TGTGCCAGCAGTCAAGGACTAGCGGGAGTGGAGGAGCAGTTCTTC,CASSQGLAGVEEQFF
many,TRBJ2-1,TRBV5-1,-,TGCGCCAGCAGCGCCGGACTAACGCATGAGCAGTTCTTC,CASSAGLTHEQFF
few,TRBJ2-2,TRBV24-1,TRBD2,TGTGCCACCAGTGATTTGACTAGCGGGAGTAGTTTTTCCGGGGAGCTGTTTTTT,CATSDLTSGSSFSGELFF
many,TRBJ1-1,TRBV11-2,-,TGTGCCAGCAGCTTAGTCCCCGACGGTGAAGCTTTCTTT,CASSLVPDGEAFF
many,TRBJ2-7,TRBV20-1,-,TGCAGTGCTAGTCTTCAGGGTATAGCCTACGAGCAGTACTTC,CSASLQGIAYEQYF
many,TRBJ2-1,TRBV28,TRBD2,TGTGCCAGCAGTTCGACCCCCCGAGCTAGCGGGAGGTTCTATGAGCAGTTCTTC,CASSSTPRASGRFYEQFF
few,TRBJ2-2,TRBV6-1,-,TGTGCCAGCGGAAAAGGCCTGAACACCGGGGAGCTGTTTTTT,CASGKGLNTGELFF
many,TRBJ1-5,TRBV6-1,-,TGTGCCAGCAGTGAAGCAGGGCAGGGGTGGGATCAGCCCCAGCATTTT,CASSEAGQGWDQPQHF
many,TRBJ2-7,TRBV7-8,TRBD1,TGTGCCAGCAGCCCCCGGGACAGGTGGTTCGAGCAGTACTTC,CASSPRDRWFEQYF
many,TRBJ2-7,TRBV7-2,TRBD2,TGTGCCAGCAGCCGCACCGGGCGGGGGGACGAGCAGTACTTC,CASSRTGRGDEQYF
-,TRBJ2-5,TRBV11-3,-,TGTGCCAGCAGCTTACGCGAGACACAAGAGACCCAGTACTTC,CASSLRETQETQYF
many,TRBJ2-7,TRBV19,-,TGTGCCAGTAGTATAGCGGCGGAGGCTCGAGACGAGCAGTACTTC,CASSIAAEARDEQYF
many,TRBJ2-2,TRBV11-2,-,TGTGCCAGCAGCGGGGGCTCCGGGAACACCGGGGAGCTGTTTTTT,CASSGGSGNTGELFF
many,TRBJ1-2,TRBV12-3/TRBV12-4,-,TGTGCCAGCAGTTTACGGGGTTTAGATGGCTACACCTTC,CASSLRGLDGYTF
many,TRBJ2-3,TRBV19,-,TGTGCCAGTAGTATAAGGGGTCGGCAGGCTCCAGATACGCAGTATTTT,CASSIRGRQAPDTQYF
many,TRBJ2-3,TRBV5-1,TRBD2,TGCGCCAGCAGCCAACTGACTAGCGGGGTCGCAGATACGCAGTATTTT,CASSQLTSGVADTQYF
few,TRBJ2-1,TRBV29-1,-,TGCAGCGTTGAGGTCCTAGCAAATGAGCAGTTCTTC,CSVEVLANEQFF
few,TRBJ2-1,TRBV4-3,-,TGCGCCAGCAGCCAAGAGGGGTGGGGACACAATGAGCAGTTCTTC,CASSQEGWGHNEQFF
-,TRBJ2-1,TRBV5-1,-,TGCGCCAGCAGCTTTAGCGTTGAGCAGTTCTTC,CASSFSVEQFF
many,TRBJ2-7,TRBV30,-,TGTGCCTGGAGTGTTAGGACCCTCTACGAGCAGTACTTC,CAWSVRTLYEQYF
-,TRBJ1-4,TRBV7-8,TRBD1,TGTGCCAGCACCTCTGAGGGCCCAGGGGGGTATTGGAGTGAAAAACTGTTTTTT,CASTSEGPGGYWSEKLFF
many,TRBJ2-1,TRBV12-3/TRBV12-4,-,TGTGCCAGCACAACGGCGGGACCGTACAATGAGCAGTTCTTC,CASTTAGPYNEQFF
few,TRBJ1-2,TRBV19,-,TGTGCCAGTAGGGACCGCGCGTATGGCTACACCTTC,CASRDRAYGYTF
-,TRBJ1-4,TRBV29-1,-,TGCAGCGTTGAGTTCAGTACTAATGAAAAACTGTTTTTT,CSVEFSTNEKLFF
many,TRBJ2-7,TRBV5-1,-,TGCGCCAGCAGCCCTCAGGGGAGCGAGCAGTACTTC,CASSPQGSEQYF
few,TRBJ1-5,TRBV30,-,TGTGCCTGGAGTATCCGGGAATTTTCGGCTAGCAATCAGCCCCAGCATTTT,CAWSIREFSASNQPQHF
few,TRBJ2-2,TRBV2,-,TGTGCCAGCAGTGATTGGGGCTTATCGAACACCGGGGAGCTGTTTTTT,CASSDWGLSNTGELFF
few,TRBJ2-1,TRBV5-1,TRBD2,TGCGCCAGCAGCTCAAGACTAGCGGGAGGGCTCGATGAGCAGTTCTTC,CASSSRLAGGLDEQFF
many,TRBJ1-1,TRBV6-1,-,TGTGCCAGCAGTCAAATCCAGTACACTGAAGCTTTCTTT,CASSQIQYTEAFF
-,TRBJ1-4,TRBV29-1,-,TGCAGCGTTGCACGGGGGATAGGCGAAAAACTGTTTTTT,CSVARGIGEKLFF
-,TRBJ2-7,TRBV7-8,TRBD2,TGTGCCAGCAGCTTAGGCGCTAGCGGGATTGACGAGCAGTACTTC,CASSLGASGIDEQYF
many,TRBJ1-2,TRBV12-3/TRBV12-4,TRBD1,TGTGCCAGCAGTTCCCCGGGACAGGGGGCTTCCTATGGCTACACCTTC,CASSSPGQGASYGYTF
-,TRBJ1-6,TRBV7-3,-,TGTGCCGGCAGCCCGTCCGGGGGAGGCTCACCCCTCCACTTT,CAGSPSGGGSPLHF
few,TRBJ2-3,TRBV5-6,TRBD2,TGTGCCAGCAGCGGTCCGGGACTAGCGGGCCCCAGCACAGATACGCAGTATTTT,CASSGPGLAGPSTDTQYF
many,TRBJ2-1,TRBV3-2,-,TGTGCCAGCAGCCAGCCGACAGGCGAGCAGTTCTTC,CASSQPTGEQFF
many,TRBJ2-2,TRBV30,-,TGTGCCCGCGGGGCGAACACCGGGGAGCTGTTTTTT,CARGANTGELFF
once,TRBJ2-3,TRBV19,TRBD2,TGTGCCAGTAGTATATTGGGACTAGCGGCAAACACAGACACGCAGTATTTT,CASSILGLAANTDTQYF
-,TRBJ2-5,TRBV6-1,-,TGTGCCAGCAGTGAAGGGTGGGGCGCCGGGATGACCCAGTACTTC,CASSEGWGAGMTQYF
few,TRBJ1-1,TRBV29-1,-,TGCAGCGTTGAAGAATTGGGGGATTTCACTGAAACTTTCTTT,CSVEELGDFTETFF